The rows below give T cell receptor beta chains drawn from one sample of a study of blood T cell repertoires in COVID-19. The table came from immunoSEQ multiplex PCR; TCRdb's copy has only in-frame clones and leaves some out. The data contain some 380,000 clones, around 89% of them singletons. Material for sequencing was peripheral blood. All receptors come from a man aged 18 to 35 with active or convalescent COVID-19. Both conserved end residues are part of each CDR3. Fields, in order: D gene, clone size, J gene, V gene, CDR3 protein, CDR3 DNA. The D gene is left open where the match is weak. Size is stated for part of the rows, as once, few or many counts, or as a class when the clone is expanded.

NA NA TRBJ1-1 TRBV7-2 CASSFQGGTEAFF TGTGCCAGCAGCTTTCAGGGCGGCACTGAAGCTTTCTTT
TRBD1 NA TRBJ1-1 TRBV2 CASRPGQGANTEAFF TGTGCCAGCAGACCGGGACAGGGGGCGAACACTGAAGCTTTCTTT
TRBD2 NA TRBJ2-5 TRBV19 CASSRSGTSGGAFLLRETQYF TGTGCCAGTAGTCGCTCCGGGACTAGCGGGGGGGCGTTTCTTCTTCGGGAGACCCAGTACTTC
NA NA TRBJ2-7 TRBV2 CASSDPGWAYEQYF TGTGCCAGCAGTGATCCGGGATGGGCCTACGAGCAGTACTTC
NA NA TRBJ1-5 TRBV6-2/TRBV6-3 CASSYPGPQHF TGTGCCAGCAGTTACCCGGGGCCCCAGCATTTT
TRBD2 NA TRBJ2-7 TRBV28 CASSSGTSGRLTTSSYEQYF TGTGCCAGCAGTAGCGGGACTAGCGGGAGGCTTACAACGAGCTCCTACGAGCAGTACTTC
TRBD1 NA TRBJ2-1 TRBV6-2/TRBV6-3 CASSYDRGRKVGNEQFF TGTGCCAGCAGTTACGACAGGGGGCGAAAGGTGGGCAATGAGCAGTTCTTC
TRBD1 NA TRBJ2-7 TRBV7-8 CASSLALRTGGEQYF TGTGCCAGCAGCTTAGCGCTAAGGACAGGGGGCGAGCAGTACTTC
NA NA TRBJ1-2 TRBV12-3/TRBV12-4 CATERQSLYGYTF TGTGCCACCGAGAGACAGTCCCTGTATGGCTACACCTTC
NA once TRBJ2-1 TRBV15 CAVRDKRSGHHEQFF TGTGCCGTCCGGGACAAAAGGTCCGGGCACCATGAGCAGTTCTTC
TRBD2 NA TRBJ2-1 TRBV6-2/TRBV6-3 CASSNGGEQFF TGTGCCAGCAGCAACGGGGGGGAGCAGTTCTTC
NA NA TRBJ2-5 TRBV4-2 CASSLRGNGEETQYF TGTGCCAGCAGCCTTCGAGGGAACGGGGAAGAGACCCAGTACTTC
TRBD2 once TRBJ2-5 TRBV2 CASSPGLAGALLYF TGTGCCAGCAGTCCCGGACTAGCGGGGGCCCTTTTGTACTTC
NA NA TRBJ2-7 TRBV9 CASSVATQPRYEQYF TGTGCCAGCAGCGTAGCTACACAGCCACGGTACGAGCAGTACTTC
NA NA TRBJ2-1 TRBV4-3 CASSQEWLLSSYNEQFF TGCGCCAGCAGCCAAGAATGGTTGCTGAGCTCCTACAATGAGCAGTTCTTC
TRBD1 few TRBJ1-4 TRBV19 CASNRGNEKLFF TGTGCCAGTAACAGGGGAAATGAAAAACTGTTTTTT
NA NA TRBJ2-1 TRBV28 CASSLLAGSYNEQFF TGTGCCAGCAGTTTACTTGCGGGGTCCTACAATGAGCAGTTCTTC
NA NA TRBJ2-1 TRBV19 CASSISYGGEQFF TGTGCCAGTAGTATTTCCTACGGAGGTGAGCAGTTCTTC
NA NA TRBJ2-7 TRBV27 CASSSNPTGPLREQYF TGTGCCAGCAGTTCCAATCCGACAGGTCCCCTGAGGGAGCAGTACTTC
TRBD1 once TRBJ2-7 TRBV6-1 CASSEGLGQGAGEQYF TGTGCCAGCAGTGAAGGTTTGGGACAGGGGGCTGGCGAGCAGTACTTC
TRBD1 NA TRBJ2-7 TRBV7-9 CASSSDRVGYEQYF TGTGCCAGCAGCTCGGACAGGGTTGGTTACGAGCAGTACTTC
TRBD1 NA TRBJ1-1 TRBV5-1 CASSGGQANTEAFF TGCGCCAGCAGCGGGGGACAGGCGAACACTGAAGCTTTCTTT
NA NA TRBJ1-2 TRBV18 CASSRQGNYGYTF TGTGCCAGCTCTCGTCAGGGTAACTATGGCTACACCTTC
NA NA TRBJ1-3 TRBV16 CASSQSQASSGNTIYF TGTGCCAGCAGCCAATCCCAGGCAAGCTCTGGAAACACCATATATTTT
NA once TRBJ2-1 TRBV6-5 CASSRDPGIEQFF TGTGCCAGCAGCCGAGATCCGGGGATAGAGCAGTTCTTC
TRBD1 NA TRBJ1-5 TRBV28 CASSLDRGNQPQHF TGTGCCAGCAGTTTAGACAGGGGCAATCAGCCCCAGCATTTT
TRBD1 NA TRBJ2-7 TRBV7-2 CASREDRDAWEQYF TGTGCCAGCAGAGAGGACAGGGACGCTTGGGAGCAGTACTTC
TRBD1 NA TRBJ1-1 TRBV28 CASTPGGTGVTEAFF TGTGCCAGCACCCCGGGTGGGACAGGGGTTACTGAAGCTTTCTTT
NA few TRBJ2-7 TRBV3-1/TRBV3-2 CANDIYYEQYF TGTGCCAACGACATTTACTACGAGCAGTACTTC
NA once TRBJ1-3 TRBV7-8 CASSFLGGDETIYF TGTGCCAGCAGCTTTTTAGGGGGAGATGAGACCATATATTTT
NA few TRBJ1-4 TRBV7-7 CASSRTEAFNEKLFF TGTGCCAGCAGTCGTACGGAGGCCTTTAATGAAAAACTGTTTTTT
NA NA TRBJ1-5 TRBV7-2 CASSSRQGRQPQHF TGTGCCAGCAGCTCCCGTCAGGGAAGGCAGCCCCAGCATTTT
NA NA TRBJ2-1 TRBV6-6 CASSYPLGVNNEQFF TGTGCCAGCAGTTACCCCTTGGGAGTGAACAATGAGCAGTTCTTC
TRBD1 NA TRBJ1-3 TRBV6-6 CASSYGQDSGNTIYF TGTGCCAGCAGTTACGGACAGGACTCTGGAAACACCATATATTTT
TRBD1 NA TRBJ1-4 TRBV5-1 CASSFGGGYEKLFF TGCGCCAGCAGTTTCGGAGGGGGCTATGAAAAACTGTTTTTT
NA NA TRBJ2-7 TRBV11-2 CASSLGGNYEQYF TGTGCCAGCAGCTTAGGCGGGAACTACGAGCAGTACTTC
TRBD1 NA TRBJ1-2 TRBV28 CASSLTGFGYTF TGTGCCAGCAGTTTGACAGGGTTTGGCTACACCTTC
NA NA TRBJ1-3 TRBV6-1 CASSEKSAGNTIYF TGTGCCAGCAGTGAAAAATCCGCTGGAAACACCATATATTTT
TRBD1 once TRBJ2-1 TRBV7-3 CASSHEGQGVSNEQFF TGTGCCAGCAGCCACGAGGGACAGGGGGTAAGCAATGAGCAGTTCTTC
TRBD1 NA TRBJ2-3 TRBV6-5 CASRPQGPSTDTQYF TGTGCCAGCAGACCACAGGGGCCGAGCACAGATACGCAGTATTTT
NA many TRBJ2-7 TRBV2 CASSDTGSSYEQYF TGTGCCAGCAGTGATACAGGGAGCTCCTACGAGCAGTACTTC
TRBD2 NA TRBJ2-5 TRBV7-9 CASSLAGGPLETQYF TGTGCCAGCAGCCTAGCGGGAGGGCCTTTAGAGACCCAGTACTTC
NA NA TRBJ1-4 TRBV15 CATSRVLTDEKLFF TGTGCCACCAGCAGAGTTTTGACAGATGAAAAACTGTTTTTT
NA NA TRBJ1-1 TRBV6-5 CASSSSDTQFFAFF TGTGCCAGCAGTTCATCCGACACGCAGTTCTTTGCTTTCTTT
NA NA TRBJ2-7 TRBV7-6 CASSKGGYEQYF TGTGCCAGCAGCAAAGGGGGATACGAGCAGTACTTC
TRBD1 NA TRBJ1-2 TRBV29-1 CSGGQGGDGYTF TGCAGCGGAGGACAGGGCGGTGATGGCTACACCTTC
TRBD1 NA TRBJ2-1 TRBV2 CASSEWGQFNEQFF TGTGCCAGCAGTGAATGGGGACAGTTCAATGAGCAGTTCTTC
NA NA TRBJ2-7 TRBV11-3 CASSPGGGDEQYF TGTGCCAGCAGCCCAGGAGGGGGGGACGAGCAGTACTTC
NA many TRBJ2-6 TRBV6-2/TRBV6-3 CASSGTGSGANVLTF TGTGCCAGCAGTGGAACAGGGTCTGGGGCCAACGTCCTGACTTTC
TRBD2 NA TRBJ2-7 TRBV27 CASSLYSGREVEQYF TGTGCCAGCAGTTTATACAGCGGGAGGGAGGTCGAGCAGTACTTC
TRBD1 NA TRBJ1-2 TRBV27 CASSPHRGLNYGYTF TGTGCCAGCAGTCCGCACAGGGGCTTGAACTATGGCTACACCTTC
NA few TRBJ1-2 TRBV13 CASSLDGASGYGYTF TGTGCCAGCAGCTTAGATGGGGCTTCGGGCTATGGCTACACCTTC
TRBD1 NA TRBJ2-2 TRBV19 CASSITGYRGEATGELFF TGTGCCAGTAGTATCACAGGCTACAGGGGGGAGGCCACCGGGGAGCTGTTTTTT
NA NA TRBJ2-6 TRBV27 CASSSTGPSGANVLTF TGTGCCAGCTCTTCTACCGGTCCCTCTGGGGCCAACGTGCTGACTTTC
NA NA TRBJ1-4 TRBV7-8 CASSLKVEGSLFF TGTGCCAGCAGCCTAAAAGTGGAGGGCTCACTGTTTTTT
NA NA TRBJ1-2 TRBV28 CASSFLQAPRGYTF TGTGCCAGCAGTTTCTTACAGGCGCCTAGAGGCTACACCTTC